The T cell receptor beta chain under discussion was sequenced for a study of T cells in Graves' hyperthyroidism and ophthalmopathy. Study context: Specimen type is peripheral blood, collected at initial diagnosis prior to any treatment.

Germline assignment: CDR1 MNHNS and CDR2 SASEGT. The CDR3 sequence is 16 residues long. V was clipped by 5 bases and J by 3 bases; unmatched bases: 12. Recently diagnosed hyperthyroidism of less than 2 months' duration affected patients aged 18 to 65. Diagnoses were made from clinical symptoms, serum measures (thyroxine and TRAb), thyroid ultrasound and orbital computed tomography. This clonotype was found a few times. Its antigen is unidentified. Amplification of TCR beta CDR3 regions was performed using RNA transcripts as template. When the TCR CDR3 underwent first-round RT-PCR, the HTBI primer set was used. TCRdb reprocessed the multiplex PCR reads with MiXCR, giving one entry per CDR3 protein. The sample lists around 720,000 distinct CDR3 sequences; 30% to 40% were seen once. Study findings and constraints: Most clonotypes that expanded in the thyroid above 0.001 also showed up in blood.

The material sequenced was blood. The sequence derives from a woman aged 40 to 50 with Graves' hyperthyroidism. The genes are TRBV6-1 and TRBJ2-7, with TRBD2 matching 8 bases. Here the CDR3 DNA reads TGTGCCAGCAGTCGCCGGGCGGGGGGCCTAAGCTACGAGCAGTACTTC. Its protein product is CASSRRAGGLSYEQYF.